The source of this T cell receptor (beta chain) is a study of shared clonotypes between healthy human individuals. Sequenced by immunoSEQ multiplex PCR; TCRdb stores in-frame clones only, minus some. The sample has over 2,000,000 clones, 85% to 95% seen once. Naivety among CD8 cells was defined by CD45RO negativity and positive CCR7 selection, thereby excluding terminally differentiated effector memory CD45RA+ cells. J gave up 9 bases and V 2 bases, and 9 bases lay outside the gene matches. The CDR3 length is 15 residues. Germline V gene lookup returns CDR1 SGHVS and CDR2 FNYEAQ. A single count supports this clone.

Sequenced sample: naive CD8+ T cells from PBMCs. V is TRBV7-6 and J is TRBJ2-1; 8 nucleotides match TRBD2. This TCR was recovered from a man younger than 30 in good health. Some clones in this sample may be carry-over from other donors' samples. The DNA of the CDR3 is TGTGCCAGCAGCTTACGGAGCGGGAGAACGTTTGAGCAGTTCTTC. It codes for CASSLRSGRTFEQFF.